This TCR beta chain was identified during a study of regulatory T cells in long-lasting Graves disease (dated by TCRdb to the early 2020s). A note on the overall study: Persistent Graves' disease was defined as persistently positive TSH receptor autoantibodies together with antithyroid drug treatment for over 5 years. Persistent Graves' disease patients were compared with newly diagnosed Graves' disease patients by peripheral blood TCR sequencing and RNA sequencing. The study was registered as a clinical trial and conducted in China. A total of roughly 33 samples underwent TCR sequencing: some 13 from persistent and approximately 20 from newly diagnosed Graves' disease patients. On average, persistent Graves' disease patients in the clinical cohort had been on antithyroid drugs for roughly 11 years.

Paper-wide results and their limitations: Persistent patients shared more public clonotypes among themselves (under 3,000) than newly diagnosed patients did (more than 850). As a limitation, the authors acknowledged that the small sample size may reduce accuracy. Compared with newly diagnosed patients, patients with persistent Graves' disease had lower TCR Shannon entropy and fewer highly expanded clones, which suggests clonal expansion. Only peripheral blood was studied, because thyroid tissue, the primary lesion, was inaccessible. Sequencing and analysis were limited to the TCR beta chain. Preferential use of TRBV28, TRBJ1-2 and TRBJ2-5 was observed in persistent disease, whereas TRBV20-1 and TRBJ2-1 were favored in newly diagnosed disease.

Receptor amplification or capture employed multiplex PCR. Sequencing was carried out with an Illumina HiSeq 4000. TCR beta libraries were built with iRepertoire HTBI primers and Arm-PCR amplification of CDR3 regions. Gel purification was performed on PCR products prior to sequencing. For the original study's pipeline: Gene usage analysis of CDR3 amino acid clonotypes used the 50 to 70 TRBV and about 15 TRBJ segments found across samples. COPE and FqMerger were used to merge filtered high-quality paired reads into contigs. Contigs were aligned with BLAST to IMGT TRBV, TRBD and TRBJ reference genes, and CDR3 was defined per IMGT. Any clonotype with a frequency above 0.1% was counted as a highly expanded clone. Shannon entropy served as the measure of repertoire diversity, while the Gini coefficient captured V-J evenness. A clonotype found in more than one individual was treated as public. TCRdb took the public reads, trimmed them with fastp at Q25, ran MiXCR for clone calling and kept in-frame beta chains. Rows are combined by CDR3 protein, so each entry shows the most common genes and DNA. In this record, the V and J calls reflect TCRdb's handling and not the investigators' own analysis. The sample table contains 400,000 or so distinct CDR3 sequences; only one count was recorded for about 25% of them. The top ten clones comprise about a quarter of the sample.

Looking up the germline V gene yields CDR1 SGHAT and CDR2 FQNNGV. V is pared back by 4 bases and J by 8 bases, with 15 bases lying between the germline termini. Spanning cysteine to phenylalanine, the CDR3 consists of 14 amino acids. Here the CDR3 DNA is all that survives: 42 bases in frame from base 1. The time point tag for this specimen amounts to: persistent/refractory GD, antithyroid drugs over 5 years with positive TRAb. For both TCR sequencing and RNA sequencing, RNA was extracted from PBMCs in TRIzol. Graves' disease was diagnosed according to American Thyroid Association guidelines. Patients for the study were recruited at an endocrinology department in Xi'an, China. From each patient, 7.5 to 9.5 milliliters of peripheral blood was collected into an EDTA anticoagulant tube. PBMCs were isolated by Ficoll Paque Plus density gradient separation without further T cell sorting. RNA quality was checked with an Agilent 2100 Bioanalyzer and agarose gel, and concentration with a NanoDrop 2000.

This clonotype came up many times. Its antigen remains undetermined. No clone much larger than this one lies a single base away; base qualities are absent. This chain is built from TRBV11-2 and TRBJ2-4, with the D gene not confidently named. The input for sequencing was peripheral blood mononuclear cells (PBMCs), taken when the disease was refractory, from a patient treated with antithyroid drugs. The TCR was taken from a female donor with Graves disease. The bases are TGTGCCAGCAGCTCCCCTGGTACCCCCCACATTCAGTACTTC. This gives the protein CASSSPGTPHIQYF.